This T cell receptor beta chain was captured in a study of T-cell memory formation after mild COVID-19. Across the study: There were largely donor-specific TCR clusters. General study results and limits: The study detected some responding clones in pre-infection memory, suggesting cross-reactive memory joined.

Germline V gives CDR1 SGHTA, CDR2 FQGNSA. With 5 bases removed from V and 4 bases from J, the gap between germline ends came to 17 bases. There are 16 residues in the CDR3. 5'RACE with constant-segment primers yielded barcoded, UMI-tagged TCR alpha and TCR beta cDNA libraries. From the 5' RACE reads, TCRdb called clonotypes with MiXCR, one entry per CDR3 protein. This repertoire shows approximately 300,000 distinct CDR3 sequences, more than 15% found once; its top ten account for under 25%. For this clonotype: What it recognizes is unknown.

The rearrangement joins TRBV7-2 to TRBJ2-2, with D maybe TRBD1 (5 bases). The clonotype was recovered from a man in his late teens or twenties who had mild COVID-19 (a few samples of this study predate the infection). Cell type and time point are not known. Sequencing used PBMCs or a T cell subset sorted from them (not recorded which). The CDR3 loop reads CASSPSKGAVTGELFF. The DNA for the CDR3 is TGTGCCAGCAGCCCCTCCAAAGGGGCGGTCACCGGGGAGCTGTTTTTT.